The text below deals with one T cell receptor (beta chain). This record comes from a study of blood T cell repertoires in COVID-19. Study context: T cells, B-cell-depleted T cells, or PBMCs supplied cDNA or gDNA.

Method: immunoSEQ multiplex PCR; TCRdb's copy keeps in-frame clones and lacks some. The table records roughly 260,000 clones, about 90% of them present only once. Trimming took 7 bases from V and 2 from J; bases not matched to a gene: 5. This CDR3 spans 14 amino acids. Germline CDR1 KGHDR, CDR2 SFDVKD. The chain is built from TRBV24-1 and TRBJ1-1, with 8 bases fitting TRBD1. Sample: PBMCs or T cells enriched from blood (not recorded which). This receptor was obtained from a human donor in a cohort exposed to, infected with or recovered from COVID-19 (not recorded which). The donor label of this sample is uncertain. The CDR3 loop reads CATSRTGSNTEAFF. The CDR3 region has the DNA TGTGCCACCAGCCGGACAGGGTCCAACACTGAAGCTTTCTTT.